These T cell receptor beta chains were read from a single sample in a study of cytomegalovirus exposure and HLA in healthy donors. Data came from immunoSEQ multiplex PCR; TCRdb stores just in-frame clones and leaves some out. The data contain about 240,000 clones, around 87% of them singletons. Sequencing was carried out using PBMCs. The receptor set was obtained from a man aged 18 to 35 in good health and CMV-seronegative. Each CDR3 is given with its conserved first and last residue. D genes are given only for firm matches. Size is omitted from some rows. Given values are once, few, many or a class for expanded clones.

DNA: TGCGCCAGCAGCTTGGCCCCAGCGGGGGTCGGGGAGACCCAGTACTTC
CDR3: CASSLAPAGVGETQYF
D: TRBD2
J: TRBJ2-5
V: TRBV5-1
size: NA

DNA: TGTGCCAGCAAGTACAGGGGATCCATGAACACTGAAGCTTTCTTT
CDR3: CASKYRGSMNTEAFF
D: TRBD1
J: TRBJ1-1
V: TRBV6-1
size: NA

DNA: TGTGCCAGCAGCGTGGGGGGGACAGCCTCGGAAAAACTGTTTTTT
CDR3: CASSVGGTASEKLFF
D: TRBD1
J: TRBJ1-4
V: TRBV5-4
size: NA

DNA: TGTGCCAGCAGCTTGGGGGACTACGTCGAGCAGTACTTC
CDR3: CASSLGDYVEQYF
D: TRBD2
J: TRBJ2-7
V: TRBV7-9
size: NA

DNA: TGTGCCAGCAGCTTAGATCGTCAGGGAGGATCAAAACTGTTTTTT
CDR3: CASSLDRQGGSKLFF
D: NA
J: TRBJ1-4
V: TRBV11-2
size: NA

DNA: TGTGCCAGCAGCGCGACAGGGAATCAGCCCCAGCATTTT
CDR3: CASSATGNQPQHF
D: TRBD1
J: TRBJ1-5
V: TRBV6-5
size: few

DNA: TGTGCCAGCAGCTTGTTGCGGGGGGACCCGGAGACCCAGTACTTC
CDR3: CASSLLRGDPETQYF
D: TRBD2
J: TRBJ2-5
V: TRBV5-4
size: NA

DNA: TGTGCCAGCAGTTTGAACGAGTGGGCTTTCTTT
CDR3: CASSLNEWAFF
D: NA
J: TRBJ1-1
V: TRBV28
size: NA

DNA: TGTGCCAGCAGCCAAGAATTACCGGGAAGGGTTGAGCAGTTCTTC
CDR3: CASSQELPGRVEQFF
D: NA
J: TRBJ2-1
V: TRBV4-2
size: NA

DNA: TGCGCCAGCACCATACTAGCGCCTAGCACAGATACGCAGTATTTT
CDR3: CASTILAPSTDTQYF
D: TRBD2
J: TRBJ2-3
V: TRBV5-1
size: NA

DNA: TGCGCCAGCAGCCAAGTCAGTCTAGCGGGGAGCACAGATACGCAGTATTTT
CDR3: CASSQVSLAGSTDTQYF
D: TRBD2
J: TRBJ2-3
V: TRBV4-3
size: NA

DNA: TGTGCCAGCAGCTTAGGAGGAGGGCCCCAGCATTTT
CDR3: CASSLGGGPQHF
D: NA
J: TRBJ1-5
V: TRBV7-9
size: few

DNA: TGTGCCAGCTCACCGTCCTCTAGCAATCAGCCCCAGCATTTT
CDR3: CASSPSSSNQPQHF
D: NA
J: TRBJ1-5
V: TRBV18
size: NA

DNA: TGTGCCAGCAGTGAAGGGACTGAGTACGAGCAGTACTTC
CDR3: CASSEGTEYEQYF
D: NA
J: TRBJ2-7
V: TRBV6-1
size: NA

DNA: TGTGCCAGCTCACCGGCTCAGGGCGGTTCACCCCTCCACTTT
CDR3: CASSPAQGGSPLHF
D: NA
J: TRBJ1-6
V: TRBV18
size: NA

DNA: TGTGCCAGCACGACTACTGCTAGCGACGGGACCCAGTACTTC
CDR3: CASTTTASDGTQYF
D: NA
J: TRBJ2-5
V: TRBV2
size: NA

DNA: TGTGCCTGGAGTGTAAGCGGCTACGAGCAGTACTTC
CDR3: CAWSVSGYEQYF
D: NA
J: TRBJ2-7
V: TRBV30
size: NA

DNA: TGTGCCAGCAGGCCCTGGGGGGGTGAGCAGTTCTTC
CDR3: CASRPWGGEQFF
D: TRBD2
J: TRBJ2-1
V: TRBV6-5
size: once

DNA: TGCGCCAGCAGCCAAGACTCGAGCTCCTACGAGCAGTACTTC
CDR3: CASSQDSSSYEQYF
D: NA
J: TRBJ2-7
V: TRBV4-3
size: NA

DNA: TGTGCCACCAGCCCCCGGAGCGGAGGAAAACTGTTTTTT
CDR3: CATSPRSGGKLFF
D: NA
J: TRBJ1-4
V: TRBV15
size: NA

DNA: TGTGCCAGCAGCCAGAACGGGGGGACCTACGAGCAGTACTTC
CDR3: CASSQNGGTYEQYF
D: TRBD2
J: TRBJ2-7
V: TRBV7-2
size: once

DNA: TGTGCCAGCCCATTCGACAGTGACCCCTCCTACGAGCAGTACTTC
CDR3: CASPFDSDPSYEQYF
D: NA
J: TRBJ2-7
V: TRBV18
size: NA

DNA: TGTGCCAGCAGCAACAGCGGGGGATACGAGCAGTACTTC
CDR3: CASSNSGGYEQYF
D: TRBD2
J: TRBJ2-7
V: TRBV6-4
size: NA

DNA: TGTGCCAGCAGTTACGTGCTGGGCAGGGGCACAGATACGCAGTATTTT
CDR3: CASSYVLGRGTDTQYF
D: NA
J: TRBJ2-3
V: TRBV6-5
size: once

DNA: TGTGCCAGCAGTTTATTGGCTAGCGGGGGGGTTAAAGATACGCAGTATTTT
CDR3: CASSLLASGGVKDTQYF
D: TRBD2
J: TRBJ2-3
V: TRBV27
size: NA

DNA: TGTGCCAGCGGGTGGGGACAGTCCCAAGAGACCCAGTACTTC
CDR3: CASGWGQSQETQYF
D: NA
J: TRBJ2-5
V: TRBV21-1
size: NA

DNA: TGTGCCAGCAGCCTCCCTAGCGGGAGGGCCGGAGATACGCAGTATTTT
CDR3: CASSLPSGRAGDTQYF
D: TRBD2
J: TRBJ2-3
V: TRBV4-2
size: NA

DNA: TGCGCCAGCAGCCCGAGAACGACAGGGGTATTAGACGAGCAGTACTTC
CDR3: CASSPRTTGVLDEQYF
D: TRBD1
J: TRBJ2-7
V: TRBV4-3
size: NA

DNA: TGTGCCAGCACCGGGACAGGGAACTACGAGCAGTACTTC
CDR3: CASTGTGNYEQYF
D: TRBD1
J: TRBJ2-7
V: TRBV28
size: NA

DNA: TGTGCCAGCAGCTTGTCTTGGGACAGGGCGGGTGGCTACACCTTC
CDR3: CASSLSWDRAGGYTF
D: TRBD1
J: TRBJ1-2
V: TRBV5-4
size: NA

DNA: TGTGCCAGCAGGGGCCATGACACCGGGGAGCTGTTTTTT
CDR3: CASRGHDTGELFF
D: NA
J: TRBJ2-2
V: TRBV6-5
size: NA

DNA: TGTGCCAGCAGCTTCCGGGGACTAGCGGGAGGGGTAGAGACCCAGTACTTC
CDR3: CASSFRGLAGGVETQYF
D: TRBD2
J: TRBJ2-5
V: TRBV7-2
size: NA

DNA: TGTGCCAGCAGCTTAGTTGCGGGGAGGTCCTACGAGCAGTACTTC
CDR3: CASSLVAGRSYEQYF
D: NA
J: TRBJ2-7
V: TRBV7-2
size: NA

DNA: TGTGCCAGCAGCGTCGGGACTAAGGTCGCAGATACGCAGTATTTT
CDR3: CASSVGTKVADTQYF
D: TRBD2
J: TRBJ2-3
V: TRBV9
size: NA

DNA: TGTGCCAGCAGTCCAGACAGGCGCGAAGAGACCCAGTACTTC
CDR3: CASSPDRREETQYF
D: NA
J: TRBJ2-5
V: TRBV11-2
size: NA

DNA: TGTGCCAGCAGCGGTGGAAAACTGTTTTTT
CDR3: CASSGGKLFF
D: NA
J: TRBJ1-4
V: TRBV25-1
size: NA

DNA: TGTGCCAGCTCCCTTCGAGCCACCGGGGAGCTGTTTTTT
CDR3: CASSLRATGELFF
D: NA
J: TRBJ2-2
V: TRBV18
size: NA

DNA: TGTGCCAGCAGTTCCCCGGGGAGGGGTCATCAGCCCCAGCATTTT
CDR3: CASSSPGRGHQPQHF
D: NA
J: TRBJ1-5
V: TRBV28
size: few